Presented here are 20 T cell receptor beta chains from one specimen sequenced in a study of cytomegalovirus exposure and HLA in healthy donors. PCR amplification relied on 60 Vbeta primers (plus 13 Jbeta primers). Repertoires were generated with immunoSEQ multiplex PCR, while TCRdb's copy carries only in-frame clones and drops some. Here the sample spans 65,000 to 90,000 clones, 65% to 85% being singletons. Specimen: PBMCs. Every receptor here comes from a woman in her thirties or forties in good health and CMV-seropositive.

This chain connects TRBV6-6 to TRBJ1-6; D is perhaps TRBD1 (5 bases). With 6 bases removed from V and 9 bases from J, the gap between germline ends came to 21 bases. From germline, CDR1 is MNHNY and CDR2 SVGAGI (reference sequence). This CDR3 comprises 16 residues. The DNA for the CDR3 is TGTGCCAGCAGACAAACACAAACAGGTGCTAGTTCACCCCTCCACTTT. Protein: CASRQTQTGASSPLHF.

This chain links TRBV28 with TRBJ2-3; 8 bases match TRBD1. The trim removed 7 bases at V and 5 bases at J, leaving 8 bases unmatched. This CDR3 region has 14 residues. Per the germline V gene, CDR1 is MDHEN and CDR2 is SYDVKM. The CDR3 sequence: CASIPATGVDTQYF. The CDR3 nucleotides are TGTGCCAGCATCCCAGCGACAGGGGTAGATACGCAGTATTTT.

V usage is TRBV30 and J usage is TRBJ2-3; a possible D gene is TRBD1 (6 bases). Germline V gives CDR1 GTSNPN, CDR2 SVGIG (reference sequence). V lost 2 bases to trimming and J lost 6 bases, with 12 bases between them. The CDR3 loop spans 13 amino acids. The CDR3 reads CAWSNRVSDTQYF. CDR3 DNA: TGTGCCTGGAGTAACAGGGTTTCCGATACGCAGTATTTT.

V gene TRBV5-1 combines with J gene TRBJ1-2, with 9 bases matching TRBD1. The CDR3 runs to 16 residues. With 2 bases clipped from V and 2 bases from J, the junction kept 7 bases outside the gene matches. Germline CDR1 SGHRS, CDR2 YFSETQ. CDR3 sequence reads: CASSLTVGTGNYGYTF. In DNA, the CDR3 is TGCGCCAGCAGCTTAACGGTAGGGACAGGGAACTATGGCTACACCTTC.

This chain joins TRBV7-6 and TRBJ1-1; D might be TRBD1 (6 bases). Trimming removed 4 bases at V and 1 base at J, with 16 bases between. The length of the CDR3 is 16 residues. CDR1 and CDR2 from the germline V gene are SGHVS and FNYEAQ. The chain's CDR3 is CASSSMTGLSNTEAFF. DNA for the CDR3: TGTGCCAGCAGCTCGATGACAGGTCTTTCGAACACTGAAGCTTTCTTT.

This clone was observed a handful of times. The rearrangement links TRBV9 to TRBJ2-5; 9 nucleotides agree with TRBD2. CDR1 is SGDLS and CDR2 is YYNGEE in the germline V gene. The CDR3 has 16 residues. The trim removed 0 bases at V and 2 bases at J, leaving 5 bases unmatched. CDR3 amino acids: CASSVGASGEQETQYF. CDR3 in DNA: TGTGCCAGCAGCGTAGGGGCTAGCGGGGAACAAGAGACCCAGTACTTC.

This chain links TRBV11-3 with TRBJ1-1; D is undetermined. Germline V gives CDR1 SGHNT, CDR2 YENEEA. The CDR3 is 12 amino acids. Trimming cost V 1 base and J 8 bases, with 8 bases left between them. The CDR3 reads CASSLGEAEAFF. The CDR3 DNA is TGTGCCAGCAGCTTAGGAGAAGCGGAAGCTTTCTTT.

The CDR3: CASTKNKGWNQPQHF. The CDR3 region has the DNA TGTGCCAGCACCAAAAACAAGGGGTGGAATCAGCCCCAGCATTTT. The chain is built from TRBV6-1 and TRBJ1-5, with D perhaps matching TRBD1 (5 bases). Germline V gene data show CDR1 as MNHNS and CDR2 as SASEGT. CDR3 size: 15 residues. V was clipped by 7 bases and J by 4 bases, with 17 bases between them.

The chain combines TRBV30 with TRBJ1-6; weak D call: TRBD1 (6 bases). Germline V gene lookup returns CDR1 GTSNPN and CDR2 SVGIG (reference sequence). V was cut by 2 bases and J by 10 bases, with 6 bases left in between. This CDR3 is built from 11 residues. CDR3 nucleotides: TGTGCCTGGAGTCAGGGGTCACCCCTCCACTTT. This encodes CAWSQGSPLHF.

This clone occurred once. The chain combines TRBV19 with TRBJ2-1; 8 bases are a match to TRBD2. CDR3 size: 14 residues. Germline V lookup: CDR1 LNHDA, CDR2 SQIVND (reference sequence). J gave up 5 bases and V 6 bases, and 6 bases lay outside the gene matches. Here the CDR3 DNA reads TGTGCCAGTAGCGGACTAGCTGGTCACAATGAGCAGTTCTTC. Its translation is CASSGLAGHNEQFF.

This clone was seen many times. The chain joins TRBV9 to TRBJ1-5; possible D gene TRBD1, 6 bases. The CDR3 spans 14 residues. V lost 4 bases, J lost 1 base, and 9 bases lay in between. Germline values: CDR1 SGDLS, CDR2 YYNGEE. CDR3 bases: TGTGCCAGCAGCTTCACAGGGAGCAATCAGCCCCAGCATTTT. It yields the protein CASSFTGSNQPQHF.

The rearrangement joins TRBV5-1 to TRBJ2-1; D possibly corresponds to TRBD2 (6 bases). The CDR3 spans 14 residues. CDR1 SGHRS and CDR2 YFSETQ come from the germline V gene. Trimming took off 4 bases at V and 5 bases at J, with 13 bases between the two ends. The CDR3 region has the DNA TGCGCCAGCAGCCCCATGGTAGCGGACAATGAGCAGTTCTTC. Translation: CASSPMVADNEQFF.

This clone has just a few counts. This sequence joins TRBV5-1 and TRBJ1-2; 9 bases match TRBD1. In germline, CDR1 is SGHRS, CDR2 YFSETQ. The CDR3 is 14 residues long. The V segment lost 2 bases and the J segment 7 bases; nucleotides outside the gene matches: 6. CDR3 nucleotide sequence: TGCGCCAGCAGCTTTACAGGGGGCGCCGGTGGCTACACCTTC. Translated: CASSFTGGAGGYTF.

This chain links TRBV6-1 with TRBJ1-1, with D maybe TRBD1 (6 bases). V was cut by 7 bases and J by 0 bases, with 15 bases left in between. The CDR3 consists of 15 residues. The germline V gene has CDR1 MNHNS and CDR2 SASEGT. The CDR3 DNA reads as TGTGCCAGCACCGAAATACAGGGAGTGAACACTGAAGCTTTCTTT. Amino acids: CASTEIQGVNTEAFF.

CDR3 in amino acids: CASSLMRQGAYEQFF. CDR3 nucleotide sequence: TGTGCCAGCAGCTTGATGAGGCAGGGGGCCTATGAGCAGTTCTTC. V and J are TRBV5-6 and TRBJ2-1; 8 bases agree with TRBD1. There are 15 residues in the CDR3. From germline, CDR1 is SGHDT and CDR2 YYEEEE. J gave up 8 bases and V 1 base, and 8 bases lay outside the gene matches.

This clone occurred a few times. This chain joins TRBV6-1 and TRBJ1-1; no reliable D call. V lost 4 bases and J lost 4, with 10 bases in between. CDR1 MNHNS and CDR2 SASEGT come from the germline V gene. The CDR3 is made up of 13 amino acids. Here the CDR3 DNA reads TGTGCCAGCAGTGTACAGACCGGCACTGAAGCTTTCTTT. Translating it yields CASSVQTGTEAFF.

This rearrangement joins TRBV6-1 to TRBJ2-1; 7 bases are shared with TRBD1. From germline, CDR1 is MNHNS and CDR2 SASEGT. This CDR3 is built from 15 residues. With 1 base clipped from V and 6 bases from J, the junction kept 6 bases outside the gene matches. Here the CDR3 DNA reads TGTGCCAGCAGTGAAGGGGTGACAGGGACCAATGAGCAGTTCTTC. Amino acids: CASSEGVTGTNEQFF.

The chain links TRBV6-5 to TRBJ1-5; D ambiguous. Trimming took off 5 bases at V and 3 bases at J, with 11 bases between the two ends. CDR1 is MNHEY and CDR2 is SVGAGI in the germline V gene. The CDR3 length is 14 residues. The CDR3 nucleotides are TGTGCCAGCAGTCACGACACCGTCAATCAGCCCCAGCATTTT. As protein: CASSHDTVNQPQHF.

With respect to this clone: It is likely a read error, because the conserved phenylalanine at the end of the CDR3 is missing. V usage is TRBV19 and J usage is TRBJ1-5; 9 bases are shared with TRBD1. V lost 7 bases to trimming and J lost 7 bases; unmatched junction nucleotides: 8. Germline-derived CDR1 and CDR2 are LNHDA and SQIVND (reference sequence). The CDR3 has 14 residues. CDR3 sequence reads: CASTVGQGGQPQHV. CDR3 in DNA: TGTGCCAGTACTGTGGGACAGGGAGGGCAGCCCCAGCATGTT.

This chain uses TRBV5-6 with TRBJ1-2; TRBD1 is a possible D gene (6 bases). V lost 2 bases and J 3 bases, leaving 11 bases between the germline ends. Per germline, CDR1 SGHDT and CDR2 YYEEEE. The CDR3 contains 14 residues. CDR3: CASSLGGAHYGYTF. The CDR3 coding sequence is TGTGCCAGCAGCTTAGGGGGGGCCCACTATGGCTACACCTTC.